These 20 T cell receptor beta chains were sequenced from one sample in a study of technical replicates of blood from a few donors. Clones were read by immunoSEQ multiplex PCR, and TCRdb kept only the in-frame ones, dropping some. The sample records approximately 49,000 clones, 90% to 95% being singletons. Sample: PBMCs. Source of these receptors: a human donor in good health. Some clones in this sample may be carry-over from other donors' samples.

This clone is labeled as medium-sized (0.01 to 0.1%). Additional DNA sequences in this sample encode the identical CDR3. The rearrangement uses TRBV5-1 and TRBJ2-1, with 8 positions matching TRBD2. Germline V gene data show CDR1 as SGHRS and CDR2 as YFSETQ. The CDR3 spans 14 residues. V dropped 2 bases and J dropped 2; count of bases not matched to a gene: 0. The CDR3 region has the DNA TGCGCCAGCAGCTTTAGCGGGGCCTACAATGAGCAGTTCTTC. This encodes CASSFSGAYNEQFF.

The rearrangement joins TRBV5-6 to TRBJ1-1; D is unclear. Germline CDR1 SGHDT, CDR2 YYEEEE. There are 13 residues in the CDR3. Trimming shortened V by 0 bases and J by 1 base, and 4 bases separated the two germline ends. The CDR3 protein is CASSLDRNTEAFF. CDR3 bases: TGTGCCAGCAGCTTGGACAGGAACACTGAAGCTTTCTTT.

This sequence joins TRBV19 and TRBJ2-7, with 7 bases lining up with TRBD1. This CDR3 is built from 12 residues. Germline V gene sequence: CDR1 LNHDA, CDR2 SQIVND (reference sequence). After removal of 2 bases from V and 9 bases from J, the junction contained 4 bases not matched to a gene. CDR3 loop: CASSIPGGRQYF. The CDR3 DNA is TGTGCCAGTAGTATACCAGGGGGTAGGCAGTACTTC. Full variable domain (missing parts from reference TRBV19 and TRBJ2-7): DGGITQSPKYLFRKEGQNVTLSCEQNLNHDAMYWYRQDPGQGLRLIYYSQIVNDFQKGDIAEGYSVSREKKESFPLTVTSAQKNPTAFYLCASSIPGGRQYFGPGTRLTVT.

This clone was observed a single time. The chain combines TRBV7-9 with TRBJ2-7; 7 bases agree with TRBD1. This CDR3 comprises 14 residues. V shed 2 bases and J 4 bases; nucleotides not matched to a gene: 5. Germline lookup yields CDR1 SEHNR and CDR2 FQNEAQ (reference sequence). This CDR3 reads CASSLPHRGYEQYF. The CDR3 bases are TGTGCCAGCAGCTTACCCCACAGGGGATACGAGCAGTACTTC.

The V gene is TRBV19, the J gene TRBJ2-3; TRBD1 aligns across 8 bases. Germline loops: CDR1 LNHDA, CDR2 SQIVND (reference sequence). This CDR3 is 14 amino acids long. V lost 5 bases, J lost 3 bases, and 4 bases stayed unmatched. The CDR3 nucleotides are TGTGCCAGTAGTGGACAGGGCTTGACAGATACGCAGTATTTT. Residues: CASSGQGLTDTQYF.

This rearrangement joins TRBV5-1 to TRBJ2-2, with D maybe TRBD2 (6 bases). The CDR3 sequence is 14 residues long. Germline V gives CDR1 SGHRS, CDR2 YFSETQ. V was clipped by 0 bases and J by 7 bases, with 10 bases between them. CDR3: CASSLVGGVGELFF. The CDR3 DNA is TGCGCCAGCAGCTTGGTTGGCGGGGTCGGGGAGCTGTTTTTT.

V gene TRBV10-3 combines with J gene TRBJ1-2; a weak D match, TRBD1 (5 bases). Germline CDR1 ENHRY, CDR2 SYGVKD. Trimming took off 5 bases at V and 7 bases at J, with 17 bases between the two ends. The CDR3 extends over 14 amino acids. As DNA, the CDR3 is TGTGCCATCAGTTCGGGACTTTCCCAGGGTGGCTACACCTTC. Protein sequence: CAISSGLSQGGYTF.

The chain combines TRBV11-2 with TRBJ2-5; no definite D call. This CDR3 comprises 11 residues. The V gene lost 2 bases and the J gene lost 5 bases, with 3 bases spanning the gap. CDR1 is SGHAT and CDR2 is FQNNGV in the germline V gene. The CDR3 sequence is CASSLQETQYF. CDR3 sequence (DNA): TGTGCCAGCAGCTTACAGGAGACCCAGTACTTC.

This chain connects TRBV25-1 to TRBJ1-3; D uncertain. Trimming removed 2 bases from V and 2 bases from J, with 4 bases in between. The CDR3 has 13 amino acids. Germline V lookup: CDR1 MGHDK, CDR2 SYGVNS. The CDR3 nucleotides are TGTGCCAGCAGTGAAGCAGCTGGAAACACCATATATTTT. Protein sequence: CASSEAAGNTIYF.

Only one count was recorded for this clone. The chain uses TRBV19 and TRBJ1-5; D not resolved. The CDR3 totals 15 residues. Trimming removed 0 bases from V and 6 bases from J, with 12 bases in between. Looked up from germline, CDR1 is LNHDA and CDR2 is SQIVND (reference sequence). Here the CDR3 DNA reads TGTGCCAGTAGTATAGATGTGGGTTGGAGTCAGCCCCAGCATTTT. Amino acids: CASSIDVGWSQPQHF. The entire variable domain, with the rest obtained from reference TRBV19 and TRBJ1-5, is as follows: DGGITQSPKYLFRKEGQNVTLSCEQNLNHDAMYWYRQDPGQGLRLIYYSQIVNDFQKGDIAEGYSVSREKKESFPLTVTSAQKNPTAFYLCASSIDVGWSQPQHFGDGTRLSIL.

V and J are TRBV1 and TRBJ2-1; the D call of TRBD2 is as the table states it, not checked on the DNA. TRBV1 is given as a pseudogene. The CDR3 runs 16 residues. As DNA, the CDR3 is TGCACCAGCAGCCTACCCGGGACTAGCGCGTACAATGAGCAGTTCTTC. Amino acid sequence: CTSSLPGTSAYNEQFF.

This chain joins TRBV4-1 and TRBJ1-2, with D perhaps TRBD1 (5 bases). The germline V gene has CDR1 MGHRA and CDR2 YSYEKL. Trimming took off 5 bases at V and 5 bases at J, with 12 bases between the two ends. The CDR3 has 13 residues. The CDR3 DNA follows: TGCGCCAGCAGCTTGACAGAAACATATGGCTACACCTTC. It translates to CASSLTETYGYTF.

The V gene is TRBV7-2, the J gene TRBJ2-5; D possibly corresponds to TRBD2 (6 bases). The V end lost 1 base, the J end lost 5 bases, and 17 bases lay between the germline ends. Germline V CDR1 and CDR2: SGHTA, FQGNSA. The CDR3 loop spans 16 amino acids. CDR3 coding DNA: TGTGCCAGCAGCTTAGGGTTCGGGAGTAGAACGGAGACCCAGTACTTC. Translation gives CASSLGFGSRTETQYF.

The V call is TRBV11-2, the J call TRBJ1-6; 7 nucleotides line up with TRBD1. J lost 7 bases, V lost 5 bases, and 11 bases had no gene match. This CDR3 spans 16 amino acids. Germline V CDR1 and CDR2: SGHAT, FQNNGV. The CDR3 loop is CASSRPDRLENSPLHF. For the CDR3, the DNA is TGTGCCAGCAGCAGACCGGACAGGCTGGAGAATTCACCCCTCCACTTT. Together with reference TRBV11-2 and TRBJ1-6, the CDR3 gives the full variable domain: EAGVAQSPRYKIIEKRQSVAFWCNPISGHATLYWYQQILGQGPKLLIQFQNNGVVDDSQLPKDRFSAERLKGVDSTLKIQPAKLEDSAVYLCASSRPDRLENSPLHFGNGTRLTVT.

This clone came up once. The genes are TRBV29-1 and TRBJ2-3, with 7 bases that match TRBD1. CDR1 and CDR2 (germline): SQVTM, ANQGSEA. V lost 5 bases and J lost 2; bases outside the gene matches: 7. The CDR3 spans 14 residues. For the CDR3, the DNA is TGCAGCGTTACACGGGACAGCTACACAGATACGCAGTATTTT. This encodes CSVTRDSYTDTQYF.

This chain joins TRBV28 and TRBJ2-3; D perhaps matches TRBD2 (7 bases). The CDR3 is made up of 14 amino acids. V shed 4 bases and J shed 4 bases, with 12 bases lying between them. From germline, CDR1 is MDHEN and CDR2 SYDVKM. CDR3 sequence: CASSSLGGADTQYF. In DNA form, the CDR3 reads TGTGCCAGCAGTTCACTAGGGGGGGCAGATACGCAGTATTTT.

The J gene is TRBJ1-4, the V gene TRBV5-6; no firm D call. The CDR3 totals 16 residues. Germline CDR1 SGHDT, CDR2 YYEEEE. Trimming removed 2 bases at V and 10 bases at J, with 21 bases between. Here the CDR3 reads CASSFGTAYNSGKLFF. CDR3 in DNA: TGTGCCAGCAGCTTTGGTACAGCCTATAATTCTGGAAAACTGTTTTTT.

The genes are TRBV4-3 and TRBJ2-1; 11 nucleotides align to TRBD2. V lost 0 bases, J lost 2 bases, and 3 bases stayed unmatched. CDR1 and CDR2 from the germline V gene are LGHNA and YSLEER. This CDR3 is 17 amino acids long. CDR3 DNA sequence: TGCGCCAGCAGCCAAGAAAGTAGCGGGAGGGCCTACAATGAGCAGTTCTTC. It is translated as CASSQESSGRAYNEQFF.

The chain links TRBV18 to TRBJ1-1; D possibly corresponds to TRBD1 (5 bases). Trimming left V 5 bases short and J 4 bases short, with 14 bases between. Per the germline V gene, CDR1 is KGHSH and CDR2 is LQKENI. This CDR3 contains 14 residues. CDR3 DNA: TGTGCCAGCTCAAGAGCCACGGGGGGCACTGAAGCTTTCTTT. It yields the protein CASSRATGGTEAFF.

This clone came up once. CDR3 coding DNA: TGCAGCGTTGGGTCCCAACTGATGCGGGAGCAGTACTTC. Encoded protein: CSVGSQLMREQYF. The chain has TRBV29-1 and TRBJ2-7, with no clear D. V was pared by 4 bases and J by 7 bases, with 17 bases between. The germline gives CDR1 SQVTM, CDR2 ANQGSEA. The CDR3 has 13 residues.